The present entry profiles one TCR beta chain with its context. Which antigen it targets is not known. Compared with germline, V lacks 0 bases and J lacks 7 bases; bases without a gene match: 1. From the germline V gene, CDR1 is SGHRS and CDR2 is YFSETQ. From the cysteine up to the phenylalanine, the CDR3 has a length of 13 residues. Only CDR3 DNA is held: 39 bases, read in frame from base 1. The cohort consisted of 650 to 700 healthy bone marrow donors. At the time of sampling, all cohort members were nominally healthy, though unrecorded immune exposures were likely present. The donor was CMV seropositive and belonged to the group of some 290 seropositive cohort members. Every donor gave a peripheral blood sample, and the peripheral blood mononuclear cells from that sample were used for TCR beta sequencing. The Qiagen DNeasy Blood Extraction Kit was used to extract genomic DNA from the blood cell samples.

The sample originates from a study of cytomegalovirus exposure and HLA in healthy donors (dated by TCRdb to about 2017). About the investigation overall: In an earlier analysis of approximately 500 of the donors, approximately 300 Gb of sequence data and approximately 120 million unique TCR beta sequences from 150 million to 200 million T cells were reported. About 320 gigabases of sequencing data and some 85 million unique TCR sequences were included in an early release covering over 600 HLA-typed donors. Of the approximately 400 genotyped donors, over 65% fell in the genetic ancestry cluster associated with self-reported Caucasian donors. The study aimed to test whether cataloging public T cell receptors could reveal signatures of past pathogen exposure. The study profiled the T cell repertoires of 666 subjects by immunosequencing and related them to cytomegalovirus serostatus. A separate validation cohort of approximately 120 different subjects was used in addition to the 666-subject first cohort. To predict cytomegalovirus infection status, the study combined high-throughput TCR immunosequencing, statistical association of individual TCRs with disease status, and machine learning. A later analysis re-examined previously published TCR beta repertoires from 610 or so donors and added high-resolution HLA genotyping to investigate patterns of TCR occurrence. Rather than using new phenotypic data, the later analysis identified candidate immune exposures from TCR beta sequences and from how often those sequences occurred across donors. An earlier analysis of some 600 of the donors applied high-throughput TCR beta sequencing to assess whether each TCR beta V gene segment acted as functional or pseudogenic. Donor age, sex, ethnicity and CMV serostatus were compiled together with the repertoire data. A later genetic analysis took genome-wide SNP genotypes for about three fifths of the 666 donors and used that subset as a discovery cohort. Every discovery cohort repertoire had been produced on one sequencing platform. HLA typing included class I and class II loci at four-digit resolution. Typing coverage varied by locus: roughly 629-640 donors for A, B, C, DRB1 and DQB1; approximately 500 for DQA1; around 570 for DPA1; 450 to 480 for DPB1. A few DR-DQ haplotypes were treated as single units for association and clustering because of strong linkage in the cohort. Among roughly 400 genotyped donors of the cohort, an average of approximately 240,000 unique TCR beta nucleotide sequences was sequenced per donor, of which about 19% were non-productive.

Library preparation was by the immunoSEQ multiplex PCR assay. A mixture of 60 forward primers for TCR Vbeta segments and 13 reverse primers for TCR Jbeta segments was used in the multiplex PCR. Amplification of the CDR3 region of rearranged TCR beta genes was performed with a multiplex PCR assay on genomic DNA. On the Illumina HiSeq System, the amplified TCR beta libraries were sequenced as 87-base-pair reads. Processing in the source paper ran as follows. A later analysis counted tens of millions of unique TCR beta chains across the 640 or so repertoires, and some 12 million of these chains were shared by at least two donors. Raw reads were error-corrected and collapsed into unique sequences by a nearest-neighbor algorithm in which closely related sequences were merged to remove PCR and sequencing errors. V, D and J gene segments were assigned by aligning CDR3 sequences to IMGT reference sequences. For a sequence to be retained, at least a six-nucleotide match to both a V gene segment and a J gene segment was required. Rearrangements were called productive when the CDR3 lacked stop codons and stayed in frame with V and J; all others were non-productive. Following IMGT convention, CDR3 was defined as the stretch from the second conserved V-encoded cysteine to the conserved J-encoded phenylalanine. Sequences without an unambiguous match to a single V gene segment were excluded from the earlier analysis of approximately 600 of the donors. In an earlier analysis of approximately 500 of the donors, a V segment was called functional when productive rearrangements were above 56.7%, and segregating when the standard deviation between donors exceeded 5%. To diagnose cytomegalovirus status from the catalog of TCR beta chain sequences, a statistical classification framework was built. A later analysis assigned V and J genes by comparing TCR nucleotide sequences with IMGT/GENE-DB human TR gene sequences. A later analysis assigned CDR3 sequences and most-parsimonious VDJ recombination scenarios with the TCRdist pipeline. In a later analysis, every TCR beta chain was defined by the combination of its CDR3 amino acid sequence and its V-gene family, and reads without a unique V-gene family were dropped. A later analysis removed 450 to 600 highly shared, low-generation-probability nucleotide sequences to deal with suspected cross-contamination and a sequencing artifact. In a later analysis, a clonal expansion index was calculated for each public chain from normalized within-repertoire ranks of inferred template counts. Generation probabilities in a later analysis came from a VDJ recombination model fitted to out-of-frame rearrangements, and those results were checked against IGoR. In a later analysis, TCR-TCR, TCR-HLA and TCR-CMV co-occurrence was scored with hypergeometric tests, and a repertoire-size bias correction was applied to TCR pairs. A later analysis estimated false discovery rates by permuting HLA or CMV assignments 20 times. In a later analysis, co-occurring TCRs were grouped using DBSCAN, and TCRdist sequence similarity was added for clustering within HLA-allele-positive subsets. Repertoires with fewer than 30,000 or more than 120,000 public chains were left out of co-occurrence clustering, as were several repertoires with anomalous nucleotide sharing. Held by TCRdb, this immuneACCESS table contains in-frame sequences only and omits some clones. Under half of the omission traces to an unresolved V gene where checked; the cause of the rest is unknown. Clone size and V and J calls were adopted from that table, with D and trimming inferred from the DNA. The sample's table covers roughly 51,000 clones. Of the sample, approximately 6.6% falls within the top ten clones.

Results the study describes overall, beyond this receptor: Most TCR sequences were observed very rarely across donors, whereas some public TCRs were present in many individuals. At a false discovery rate of 0.05, a later analysis linked some 17,000 TCR beta sequences to specific HLA alleles. The classifier was reported to diagnose cytomegalovirus status with high specificity and sensitivity in both the original cohort and the validation cohort. According to a later analysis, parvovirus B19, influenza, CMV and Epstein-Barr virus appeared linked to several top co-occurrence clusters. In vitro tests confirmed that a few of the cytomegalovirus-associated TCR beta chains recognize cytomegalovirus antigens. Strong co-occurrence of HLA alleles, especially DR and DQ, made assigning TCR associations to individual alleles difficult. In a later analysis, HLA-associated TCR beta chains were found to be more clonally expanded and to have lower generation probabilities than equally common non-associated chains. It was suggested by the authors that the approach could potentially be generalized to other disease states and immunological phenotypes. In an earlier analysis of about 550 of the donors, most TCR beta V segments were observed in productive rearrangements about 90% or about 30% of the time, broadly matching IMGT annotations. Because HLA typing was missing for some donors at each locus, association tests included only the typed subset. A group of highly shared sequence variants was considered likely to be a technical artifact of the sequencing pipeline. The only immune exposure information available for the cohort was CMV serostatus. According to a later analysis, most CMV-associated TCR beta chains appeared to be HLA-restricted, and the HLA associations seemed to be driven largely by CMV exposure. In this cohort, only TCR beta chains were sequenced, and detectable features were limited by the absence of alpha or paired-chain data. The presence/absence analyses assumed that sequencing depth was roughly uniform across donors, and that assumption may not be true. Compared with the roughly 670-donor mean, donors in an Asian-associated ancestry cluster had fewer N-insertions in productive TCRs, according to a later genetic analysis. In the study, around 150 TCR beta chains were listed as associated with cytomegalovirus. A further reported finding was that TCR beta sequences accurately predicted the HLA-A and HLA-B alleles for most subjects in the first cohort. A later analysis found that TCR association rates varied across HLA loci, with DRB1 alleles showing the most associated TCRs and HLA-C alleles the fewest. Linkage disequilibrium might explain the correlated functional status among segregating V segments, but an unknown experimental factor could not be ruled out. V-gene and J-gene trimming of TCR beta chains was associated with a missense DCLRE1C variant in a later genetic analysis, and the association was replicated in an independent cohort. Because counts were too low, about 17 rarely observed V segments, including chromosome 9 orphons, were excluded from the earlier analysis of 587 of the donors. Some IMGT-functional V segments, including TRBV6-2 and TRBV6-3, could not be distinguished by the 87-base-pair reads and were therefore excluded.

Recombination connected TRBV5-1 to TRBJ1-5; TRBD1 agrees with 7 junctional bases. This TCR derives from a male donor in good health and CMV-seropositive. Sequencing was done on a sample of PBMCs. For the CDR3, the sequence is CASSLAQGQPQHF. In nucleotide form, the sequence is TGCGCCAGCAGCTTGGCACAGGGGCAGCCCCAGCATTTT.